A single sample is the source of the 10 T cell receptor beta chains below, sequenced in a study of cytomegalovirus exposure and HLA in healthy donors. 13 Jbeta primers and 60 Vbeta primers were used for the PCR. Produced via immunoSEQ multiplex PCR; TCRdb's table is partial and in-frame only. The sample lists about 130,000 clones, over 70% seen once, with about 1.5% in the top ten. Material: PBMCs. The receptor source for this set is a young woman in good health and CMV-seronegative.

V is TRBV21-1 and J is TRBJ2-5; the listed D gene, TRBD2, was not tested against the DNA. TRBV21-1 is reported as a pseudogene. The CDR3 runs 14 residues. CDR3 bases: TGTGCCAGCGCCGGAGGTAGCGTGCCAGAGACCCAGTACTTC. Its protein is CASAGGSVPETQYF.

This chain links TRBV5-5 with TRBJ2-7; perhaps TRBD2 as D (6 bases). CDR1 and CDR2 from the germline V gene are SGHKS and YYEKEE (reference sequence). V was clipped by 1 base and J by 2 bases, with 10 bases between them. The CDR3 is 14 residues long. The CDR3 nucleotides are TGTGCCAGCAGCTTGAAAGCGGGTACCTACGAGCAGTACTTC. Its protein is CASSLKAGTYEQYF.

This rearrangement joins TRBV6-5 to TRBJ1-3; the D is unclear. The germline V gene encodes CDR1 MNHEY and CDR2 SVGAGI. Trimming cost V 3 bases and J 4 bases, with 10 bases left between them. The CDR3 extends over 14 amino acids. The CDR3 region is CASSYQWAGNTIYF. DNA for the CDR3: TGTGCCAGCAGTTATCAGTGGGCCGGAAACACCATATATTTT.

V usage is TRBV19 and J usage is TRBJ1-5; no definite D call. Trimming took 4 bases from V and 0 from J, leaving 19 bases between them. The CDR3 is made up of 18 amino acids. Per the germline V gene, CDR1 is LNHDA and CDR2 is SQIVND (reference sequence). The CDR3, as DNA: TGTGCCAGTAGTACGTATACCGCCGACTTAAATAGCAATCAGCCCCAGCATTTT. It translates to CASSTYTADLNSNQPQHF.

This clone was recorded a few times. The chain is built from TRBV2 and TRBJ1-1; D may be TRBD1 (6 bases). The CDR3 runs 15 residues. Germline V CDR1 and CDR2: SNHLY, FYNNEI. The V end was cut by 1 base, the J end by 5 bases, with 14 bases between. CDR3 sequence: CASSEVVKGGTEAFF. CDR3 coding DNA: TGTGCCAGCAGTGAAGTGGTTAAGGGGGGGACTGAAGCTTTCTTT.

This clone was counted only a few times. The gene calls are TRBV21-1 and TRBJ2-2; TRBD1, as called in the table, went unchecked against the DNA. TRBV21-1 is a documented pseudogene. The CDR3 sequence is 18 residues long. The CDR3 sequence is CASSKGTPQGPTTGELFF. CDR3 sequence (DNA): TGTGCCAGCAGCAAGGGGACCCCACAGGGACCTACCACCGGGGAGCTGTTTTTT.

The genes are TRBV27 and TRBJ1-5; TRBD1 is a possible D gene (6 bases). Germline-derived CDR1 and CDR2 are MNHEY and SMNVEV (reference sequence). This CDR3 has 17 residues. Between the trimmed V and J ends, which lost 4 bases and 0 bases, there was a span of 16 bases. CDR3 amino acids: CASSSLADSYSNQPQHF. The CDR3, as DNA: TGTGCCAGCAGTTCACTAGCGGACAGCTATAGCAATCAGCCCCAGCATTTT.

This clone was found a few times. The rearrangement uses TRBV18 and TRBJ2-7, with D possibly TRBD1 on 5 matching bases. The CDR3 runs to 14 residues. The germline V and J ends were trimmed by 2 bases and 1 base, with 9 bases remaining between them. Germline assignment: CDR1 KGHSH and CDR2 LQKENI. The CDR3 loop is CASSPGADSYEQYF. In DNA form, the CDR3 reads TGTGCCAGCTCACCAGGGGCAGATTCCTACGAGCAGTACTTC.

CDR3 nucleotide sequence: TGTGCCAGCAGCGTAGACAGGGGATGGGGGGACACTGAAGCTTTCTTT. It encodes CASSVDRGWGDTEAFF. The chain employs TRBV9 and TRBJ1-1; 7 bases are a match to TRBD1. The CDR3 loop spans 16 amino acids. Looked up from germline, CDR1 is SGDLS and CDR2 is YYNGEE. Trimming took 0 bases from V and 3 from J; bases not matched to a gene: 8.

Points on this clone: This CDR3 is also generated by other DNA sequences in the sample. This sequence joins TRBV7-9 and TRBJ1-1, with D possibly matching TRBD1 (5 bases). CDR1 SEHNR and CDR2 FQNEAQ come from the germline V gene (reference sequence). V lost 5 bases to trimming and J lost 1 base, with 8 bases between them. The CDR3 has 13 amino acids. CDR3: CASSRTGNTEAFF. The CDR3 DNA follows: TGTGCCAGCAGCCGAACAGGGAACACTGAAGCTTTCTTT.